This T cell receptor beta chain was sequenced for a study of blood T cell repertoires in COVID-19. Background on the study: There were acute and convalescent COVID-19 samples, and they came from the United States, Italy and Spain.

Sequencing used immunoSEQ multiplex PCR; TCRdb keeps in-frame clones, though not all of them. The repertoire holds 150,000 or so clones, roughly 85% seen once, with roughly 3.9% in the top ten. The length of the CDR3 is 18 residues. Germline loops: CDR1 SGHTA, CDR2 FQGNSA. Trimming removed 3 bases at V and 1 base at J, with 18 bases between. In its sample, this clone was seen a few times. The chain has TRBV7-2 and TRBJ2-2; D is unclear. The receptor's source is a man in his fifties or sixties who had recovered from COVID-19. The specimen was PBMCs or T cells enriched from blood (not recorded which). Written as DNA, the CDR3 is TGTGCCAGCAGCTTCTCTCCCGCGGCCCGTGGGAACACCGGGGAGCTGTTTTTT. This sequence encodes CASSFSPAARGNTGELFF.